This T cell receptor beta chain was profiled in a study of blood T cells in healthy people across ages. Whole-study results and caveats: Fewer expanded clones and more diversity marked long-lived versus aged donors.

Trimming removed 9 bases at V and 1 base at J, with 13 bases between. This CDR3 contains 13 residues. With a J-beta primer mix and a sample-barcoded 5' primer, a second PCR ran about 6 to 11 cycles. Any given sample supplied a minimum of 2.5 million CDR3-containing paired-end reads. TCRdb recomputed calls from the 5' RACE reads with MiXCR, one row per CDR3 protein. The sample lists hundreds of thousands of distinct CDR3 sequences, 45% to 50% seen once, with roughly 31% in the top ten. This clonotype occurred many times. The antigen remains unidentified. V gene TRBV12-3 or TRBV12-4 combines with J gene TRBJ2-7; TRBD1 or TRBD2 may be the D gene (5 bases each). Sequencing was carried out using blood. The TCR comes from a woman aged 55-70 years in good health. The CDR3 nucleotides are TGTGCCAGTCGGGACGGAATTTCCTACGAGCAGTACTTC. Translation gives CASRDGISYEQYF.